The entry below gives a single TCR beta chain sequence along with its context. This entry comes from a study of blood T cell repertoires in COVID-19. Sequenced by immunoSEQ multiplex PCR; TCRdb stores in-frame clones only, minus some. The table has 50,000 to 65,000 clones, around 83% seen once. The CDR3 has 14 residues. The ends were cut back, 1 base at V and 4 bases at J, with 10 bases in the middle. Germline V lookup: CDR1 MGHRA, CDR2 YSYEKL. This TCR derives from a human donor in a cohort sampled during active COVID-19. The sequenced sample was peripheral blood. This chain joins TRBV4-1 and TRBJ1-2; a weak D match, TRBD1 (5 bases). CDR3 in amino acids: CASSQGSGGYGYTF. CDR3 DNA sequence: TGCGCCAGCAGCCAAGGATCGGGGGGCTATGGCTACACCTTC.